Each of the 18 T cell receptor beta chains below was sequenced from the same sample in a study of identical twins. TCRdb passed the 5' RACE reads through MiXCR, listing each CDR3 protein once. The data contain about 890,000 distinct CDR3 sequences, over 9% of them singletons. These data are also associated with another study on yellow fever vaccine responses in identical twins.

The source material was PBMCs. Source of these receptors: a woman aged 18-29 years in good health.

With regard to this clonotype: A read error is likely, as this CDR3 ends without the conserved phenylalanine or tryptophan. This chain links TRBV10-3 with TRBJ2-2; D tentatively reads TRBD1 or TRBD2 (6 bases each). The CDR3 is made up of 15 amino acids. The germline V gene has CDR1 ENHRY and CDR2 SYGVKD. Trimming removed 6 bases from V and 1 base from J, with 12 bases in between. Here the CDR3 DNA reads TGTGCCATCAGGCGGGACACCCAGAACACCGGGGAGCTGTTTCTT. This sequence encodes CAIRRDTQNTGELFL.

There are many counts of this clonotype. The chain combines TRBV12-3 or TRBV12-4 with TRBJ1-3, with D possibly matching TRBD1 (6 bases). V dropped 3 bases and J dropped 4 bases, with 7 bases sitting between them. This CDR3 region has 13 residues. The CDR3 loop reads CASSFGGGNTIYF. CDR3 DNA: TGTGCCAGCAGTTTCGGGGGCGGAAACACCATATATTTT.

In this sample, this clonotype turned up many times. The chain is built from TRBV20-1 and TRBJ2-1, with 8 bases identical to TRBD2. The germline CDR1 and CDR2 sequences are DFQATT and SNEGSKA (reference sequence). With 0 bases clipped from V and 7 bases from J, the junction kept 14 bases outside the gene matches. CDR3 size: 17 residues. CDR3 in amino acids: CSARDPGRLAGGNEQFF. The CDR3 DNA follows: TGCAGTGCTAGAGATCCGGGTCGGCTAGCGGGTGGTAATGAGCAGTTCTTC.

The chain has TRBV28 and TRBJ1-6; tentatively, D is TRBD1 (5 bases). Between the trimmed V and J ends, which lost 4 bases and 6 bases, there was a span of 13 bases. Germline loops: CDR1 MDHEN, CDR2 SYDVKM. The CDR3 loop spans 15 amino acids. CDR3 nucleotide sequence: TGTGCCAGCAGTTACACAGGTGGGGGTAATTCACCCCTCCACTTT. This codes for CASSYTGGGNSPLHF.

This clonotype was seen a single time. The chain joins TRBV7-6 to TRBJ2-2, with a tentative D call TRBD2 (5 bases). Trimming removed 5 bases from V and 0 bases from J, with 13 bases in between. CDR3 length: 16 residues. CDR1 is SGHVS and CDR2 is FNYEAQ in the germline V gene. In DNA form, the CDR3 reads TGTGCCAGCAGCCCTTCAGGAGGCTCGAACACCGGGGAGCTGTTTTTT. Protein product: CASSPSGGSNTGELFF.

This clonotype was seen only a few times. The chain has TRBV7-9 and TRBJ2-5; D remains ambiguous. Germline lookup yields CDR1 SEHNR and CDR2 FQNEAQ (reference sequence). This CDR3 comprises 15 residues. V gave up 2 bases and J gave up 2 bases, with 12 bases separating them. The chain's CDR3 is CASSLRMGRQETQYF. CDR3 bases: TGTGCCAGCAGCTTAAGGATGGGAAGACAAGAGACCCAGTACTTC.

This clonotype was seen a handful of times. The rearrangement uses TRBV5-1 and TRBJ2-1; D remains unclear. The CDR3 has 15 residues. Per the germline V gene, CDR1 is SGHRS and CDR2 is YFSETQ. The germline V and J ends were trimmed by 0 bases and 3 bases, with 10 bases remaining between them. CDR3 nucleotide sequence: TGCGCCAGCAGCTTGGAATGGGCCCTCTACAATGAGCAGTTCTTC. Translation gives CASSLEWALYNEQFF.

This clonotype was counted only a few times. The chain carries TRBV2 and TRBJ2-3; 9 nucleotides align to TRBD2. Per the germline V gene, CDR1 is SNHLY and CDR2 is FYNNEI. This CDR3 contains 16 residues. The V segment lost 2 bases and the J segment 0 bases; nucleotides outside the gene matches: 3. The CDR3 reads CASSERGRVSTDTQYF. The CDR3 DNA follows: TGTGCCAGCAGTGAACGCGGGAGGGTGAGCACAGATACGCAGTATTTT.

This clonotype appeared a few times. The CDR3: CASSALGQGATGELFF. In nucleotides, the CDR3 is TGTGCCAGCAGCGCCCTCGGACAGGGGGCCACCGGGGAGCTGTTTTTT. The chain employs TRBV7-3 and TRBJ2-2, with TRBD1 matching over 11 bases. V shed 5 bases, J shed 4 bases, and the junction held 6 bases outside the gene matches. Germline lookup yields CDR1 SGHTA and CDR2 FQGTGA. The CDR3 extends over 16 amino acids.

This clonotype was detected ten times or more. The chain uses TRBV6-5 and TRBJ2-1; maybe TRBD2 (5 bases). CDR1 and CDR2 (germline): MNHEY, SVGAGI. The CDR3 consists of 14 residues. V was pared by 2 bases and J by 4 bases, with 9 bases between. In nucleotides, the CDR3 is TGTGCCAGCAGTTACGCGGACTCTTACAATGAGCAGTTCTTC. Translation gives CASSYADSYNEQFF.

This clonotype was seen a handful of times. The chain couples TRBV7-9 to TRBJ2-5; tentative D call: TRBD2 (5 bases). The CDR3 totals 15 residues. The germline V and J ends were trimmed by 0 bases and 2 bases, with 10 bases remaining between them. Germline V gene lookup returns CDR1 SEHNR and CDR2 FQNEAQ (reference sequence). CDR3 loop: CASSLASGMQETQYF. The DNA of the CDR3 is TGTGCCAGCAGCTTAGCCTCGGGGATGCAAGAGACCCAGTACTTC.

The chain joins TRBV6-5 to TRBJ2-7; maybe TRBD1 (6 bases). The germline CDR1 and CDR2 sequences are MNHEY and SVGAGI. V was clipped by 2 bases and J by 3 bases, with 11 bases between them. This CDR3 region has 14 residues. The CDR3 region is CASSYRGQNYEQYF. The CDR3 nucleotides are TGTGCCAGCAGTTACCGAGGACAGAACTACGAGCAGTACTTC.

The genes are TRBV5-1 and TRBJ2-3, with TRBD2 identical over 14 bases. CDR3 length: 17 amino acids. CDR1 is SGHRS and CDR2 is YFSETQ in the germline V gene. V lost 1 base to trimming and J lost 5 bases; unmatched junction nucleotides: 6. CDR3 sequence reads: CASSLSRLAGGLDTQYF. DNA for the CDR3: TGCGCCAGCAGCTTGAGCCGACTAGCGGGGGGGCTAGATACGCAGTATTTT.

In its sample, this clonotype was seen many times. V gene TRBV20-1 combines with J gene TRBJ1-3; D unresolved. This CDR3 comprises 14 residues. Germline CDR1 and CDR2: DFQATT and SNEGSKA (reference sequence). V lost 3 bases, J lost 2 bases, and 11 bases lay in between. CDR3: CSARERDPGNTIYF. As DNA, the CDR3 is TGCAGTGCTAGGGAGAGAGACCCTGGAAACACCATATATTTT.

This clonotype was counted at least ten times. The chain couples TRBV12-3 or TRBV12-4 to TRBJ2-3, with 8 bases aligning to TRBD2. The CDR3 is made up of 15 amino acids. V shed 4 bases and J 4 bases; nucleotides not matched to a gene: 7. CDR3 DNA: TGTGCCAGCAGTTCGGGGGGGCTCCCCCCAGATACGCAGTATTTT. Encoded protein: CASSSGGLPPDTQYF.

This clonotype was seen more than once but under ten times. The rearrangement joins TRBV3-1 to TRBJ2-7; 7 bases are shared with TRBD1. Germline CDR1 LGHDT, CDR2 YNNKEL (reference sequence). The junction had 2 bases not matched to a gene; V was cut back by 2 bases and J by 4 bases. There are 13 residues in the CDR3. Here the CDR3 DNA reads TGTGCCAGCAGCCAAACAGGGGATTACGAGCAGTACGTC. Its translation: CASSQTGDYEQYV.

The sample holds many counts of this clonotype. The genes are TRBV4-1 and TRBJ1-4, with a possible D match to TRBD1 (5 bases). The germline V gene has CDR1 MGHRA and CDR2 YSYEKL. The CDR3 contains 18 residues. The germline V and J ends were trimmed by 4 bases and 6 bases, with 24 bases remaining between them. CDR3 residues: CASSLRPHPQGEDEKLFF. The CDR3 nucleotides read TGCGCCAGCAGCCTGAGGCCCCACCCTCAGGGAGAAGATGAAAAACTGTTTTTT.

This clonotype has only a few counts. V and J are TRBV24-1 and TRBJ2-2; D might be TRBD2 (5 bases). Germline CDR1 and CDR2: KGHDR and SFDVKD. This CDR3 has 16 residues. Trimming removed 3 bases from V and 1 base from J, with 11 bases in between. The CDR3 coding sequence is TGTGCCACCAGTGATCCGAGGGAAGGGAACACCGGGGAGCTGTTTTTT. Its translation is CATSDPREGNTGELFF.